What follows is one T cell receptor (beta chain) and its context. These data belong to a study of CD8+ T cells in alopecia areata. Background on the study: Administration of oral tofacitinib to treated patients was at 5 to 10 mg twice daily.

cDNA reverse transcribed from extracted RNA served as the sequencing template. The table came from immunoSEQ multiplex PCR; TCRdb's copy has only in-frame clones and leaves some out. The table includes about 190,000 clones, 50% to 70% detected once. Researchers gathered lesional scalp punch biopsies and peripheral blood from patients with alopecia areata. Using a FACSAria, the CD4+ and CD8+ T cells were sorted from the PBMCs. This sequence was found in a human donor with alopecia areata. The sample in question was CD4+ T cells sorted from blood, obtained at week 0.

CDR3 sequence (DNA): TGTGCCAGCAGCGCAGAGACTAATACGCAGTATTTT. This codes for CASSAETNTQYF. The chain couples TRBV11-2 to TRBJ2-3; perhaps TRBD2 as D (5 bases). Trimming pared 5 bases from V and 7 bases from J, leaving 10 bases between. Per the germline V gene, CDR1 is SGHAT and CDR2 is FQNNGV. The CDR3 has 12 residues.